This passage covers 16 T cell receptor beta chains from one sample sequenced in a study of T-cell memory formation after mild COVID-19. From the 5' RACE reads, TCRdb called clonotypes with MiXCR, one entry per CDR3 protein. Of fewer than 350,000 distinct CDR3 sequences listed, about a sixth were seen once; the top ten hold under 25%. Sequenced: PBMCs or a T cell subset sorted from them (not recorded which). The source of these receptors is a man aged 18 to 29 who had mild COVID-19 (a few samples of this study predate the infection). Cell type and time point are not known.

Here the CDR3 reads CASGTGPNQPQHF. The CDR3 region has the DNA TGTGCCAGTGGGACAGGGCCAAATCAGCCCCAGCATTTT. The chain couples TRBV6-1 to TRBJ1-5; 9 bases are shared with TRBD1. Per germline, CDR1 MNHNS and CDR2 SASEGT. V lost 9 bases, J lost 4 bases, and 4 bases stayed unmatched. This CDR3 contains 13 residues.

This clonotype was seen a few times. The rearrangement links TRBV3-1 to TRBJ1-2; no definite D call. Per the germline V gene, CDR1 is LGHDT and CDR2 is YNNKEL (reference sequence). V lost 3 bases, J lost 8 bases, and 19 bases lay in between. This CDR3 has 15 residues. The CDR3 is CASSQTRVGPGGYTF. The CDR3 DNA follows: TGTGCCAGCAGCCAGACCCGGGTCGGGCCTGGGGGCTACACCTTC.

This chain uses TRBV20-1 with TRBJ2-1; 8 positions match TRBD2. This CDR3 has 13 residues. From germline, CDR1 is DFQATT and CDR2 SNEGSKA (reference sequence). With 5 bases clipped from V and 3 bases from J, the junction kept 3 bases outside the gene matches. The CDR3 is CSARRGGYNEQFF. The CDR3 coding sequence is TGCAGTGCTCGTCGGGGGGGCTACAATGAGCAGTTCTTC.

In its sample, this clonotype was seen a few times. The chain employs TRBV27 and TRBJ2-1, with 10 bases lining up with TRBD1. Trimming took 6 bases from V and 6 from J; bases not matched to a gene: 11. From germline, CDR1 is MNHEY and CDR2 SMNVEV (reference sequence). The length of the CDR3 is 16 residues. The CDR3, as DNA: TGTGCCAGCAGCCTCGGGGCCGGGACAGGGGTCAATGAGCAGTTCTTC. Translating it yields CASSLGAGTGVNEQFF.

This clonotype came up many times. V is TRBV11-2 and J is TRBJ2-1, with D unclear. The CDR3 length is 11 residues. Germline values: CDR1 SGHAT, CDR2 FQNNGV. Trimming stripped 0 bases from V and 9 bases from J, with 3 bases between. The CDR3 region has the DNA TGTGCCAGCAGCTTAGACTTTGAGCAGTTCTTC. Its translation: CASSLDFEQFF.

The chain joins TRBV15 to TRBJ2-3; TRBD1 is a possible D gene (5 bases). Germline values: CDR1 LNHNV, CDR2 YYDKDF (reference sequence). The length of the CDR3 is 14 residues. Trimming left V 0 bases short and J 7 bases short, with 11 bases between. CDR3: CATSRDRGLNTQYF. CDR3 DNA sequence: TGTGCCACCAGCAGAGATAGGGGCCTTAATACGCAGTATTTT.

The chain links TRBV29-1 to TRBJ2-1; 10 bases agree with TRBD1. This CDR3 has 13 amino acids. The V segment lost 6 bases and the J segment 7 bases; nucleotides outside the gene matches: 6. The V gene's germline CDR1 is SQVTM and CDR2 ANQGSEA. CDR3 sequence: CSVFGTGENEQFF. CDR3 coding DNA: TGCAGCGTGTTCGGGACAGGGGAGAATGAGCAGTTCTTC.

The chain uses TRBV6-5 and TRBJ1-2, with TRBD1 matching over 7 bases. The germline gives CDR1 MNHEY, CDR2 SVGAGI. CDR3 size: 13 residues. Trimming cost V 6 bases and J 8 bases; bases outside gene matches: 9. CDR3 DNA sequence: TGTGCCAGCAGCGACCGACAGGGACAGGGCTACACCTTC. This encodes CASSDRQGQGYTF.

In this sample, this clonotype turned up a few times. The rearrangement uses TRBV11-2 and TRBJ2-7, with TRBD2 identical over 7 bases. Trimming removed 5 bases from V and 3 bases from J; junction bases left unmatched: 4. The germline CDR1 and CDR2 sequences are SGHAT and FQNNGV. The CDR3 is made up of 13 amino acids. This CDR3 reads CASSRGGRYEQYV. In DNA, the CDR3 is TGTGCCAGCAGCCGGGGAGGGCGCTACGAGCAGTACGTC.

The genes are TRBV6-5 and TRBJ1-6; no clear D gene. Germline V gene lookup returns CDR1 MNHEY and CDR2 SVGAGI. The CDR3 is made up of 15 amino acids. V was trimmed by 0 bases and J by 7 bases, leaving 10 bases between them. The DNA for the CDR3 is TGTGCCAGCAGTTACTCACGGGCCGCCAATTCACCCCTCCACTTT. Translating gives CASSYSRAANSPLHF.

This clonotype was counted only a few times. The rearrangement joins TRBV12-3 or TRBV12-4 to TRBJ2-1; the match to TRBD2 covers 10 bases. The CDR3 contains 15 residues. V lost 6 bases and J lost 5; bases outside the gene matches: 7. In DNA form, the CDR3 reads TGTGCCAGCAGACGAAGGACTAGCGGAAACAATGAGCAGTTCTTC. Its protein is CASRRRTSGNNEQFF.

The chain is built from TRBV3-1 and TRBJ1-5, with no clear D. V lost 0 bases and J lost 5, with 11 bases in between. In germline, CDR1 is LGHDT, CDR2 YNNKEL (reference sequence). The CDR3 loop spans 15 amino acids. In nucleotides, the CDR3 is TGTGCCAGCAGCCAAGATTCGGCGGGTTATCAGCCCCAGCATTTT. It specifies CASSQDSAGYQPQHF.

V and J are TRBV20-1 and TRBJ1-5; D might be TRBD1 (5 bases). V lost 6 bases and J 4 bases, leaving 16 bases between the germline ends. CDR3 length: 14 amino acids. The germline gives CDR1 DFQATT, CDR2 SNEGSKA (reference sequence). CDR3 region: CSAGTTGFNQPQHF. The CDR3 nucleotides are TGCAGTGCCGGGACCACCGGGTTTAATCAGCCCCAGCATTTT.

This clonotype was recorded a few times. CDR3 residues: CASSYSGRKGPDTQYF. The CDR3 nucleotides are TGTGCCAGCAGTTACTCCGGTAGAAAGGGGCCAGATACGCAGTATTTT. This chain connects TRBV6-5 to TRBJ2-3; D perhaps matches TRBD1 (5 bases). With 0 bases removed from V and 4 bases from J, the gap between germline ends came to 14 bases. Germline CDR1 and CDR2: MNHEY and SVGAGI. The length of the CDR3 is 16 residues.

This clonotype was observed a few times. CDR3 sequence (DNA): TGTGCCAGCAGTCGTGCCACTGAAGCTTTCTTT. Translating it yields CASSRATEAFF. The genes are TRBV12-3 or TRBV12-4 and TRBJ1-1; D uncertain. The CDR3 consists of 11 residues. Deletions cut 5 bases from V and 4 bases from J, with 5 bases between.

The chain carries TRBV20-1 and TRBJ2-1; TRBD2 might be the D (5 bases). Germline-derived CDR1 and CDR2 are DFQATT and SNEGSKA (reference sequence). This CDR3 spans 14 amino acids. Trimming left V 5 bases short and J 8 bases short, with 19 bases between. In DNA form, the CDR3 reads TGCAGTGCTCCCCCAACGGGGATATCTCATGAGCAGTTCTTC. The encoded protein is CSAPPTGISHEQFF.